This T cell receptor beta chain was sequenced in a study of T cell responses to AZD1222 COVID-19 vaccine. In its sample, this clone was seen a few times. Its antigen remains unidentified. Per the germline V gene, CDR1 is SEHNR and CDR2 is FQNEAQ (reference sequence). This CDR3 region has 16 residues. Trimming took 1 base from V and 3 from J; bases not matched to a gene: 5. Study-level findings and limits: Spike regions recognized by vaccine-associated CD4 TCRs spanned the protein, led by 160-218 and 743-854.

Profiling relied on immunoSEQ multiplex PCR, and the TCRdb table lists in-frame clones only, not all of them. The table records fewer than 130,000 clones, 92% of them present only once. Investigators merged groups given second doses at roughly 4 or roughly 12 weeks. The specimen comprised peripheral blood, sampled 28 days after the second AZD1222 dose. The source is an adult who received the AZD1222 COVID-19 vaccine. V and J are TRBV7-9 and TRBJ2-1; TRBD2 aligns across 8 bases. The CDR3: CASSLGAGGIYNEQFF. DNA of the CDR3: TGTGCCAGCAGCTTAGGTGCGGGGGGCATCTACAATGAGCAGTTCTTC.